This TCR beta chain was documented in a study of CXCR3-negative and CXCR3-positive naive CD8 T cells. Study-wide findings and caveats: In both naive subsets diversity was comparably high, whereas memory CD8+ cells showed much lower diversity. Similar TRBV-TRBJ usage characterized naive CXCR3-negative and CXCR3-positive cells; memory cells differed. Naive cells that were CXCR3-positive had more hydrophobic TRB CDR3s (compared with CXCR3-negative naive cells). Fresh PBMCs went into most assays, and CXCR3 expression partly declined after cryopreservation.

The CDR3 totals 17 residues. Germline CDR1 MDHEN, CDR2 SYDVKM. About this clonotype itself: The antigen remains undetermined.

In preparing the TRB cDNA libraries, 5' RACE with UMI labels was used. Using the 5' RACE reads, TCRdb records one entry per CDR3 protein without DNA. The sample table sets out tens of thousands of distinct CDR3 sequences. This clonotype was sampled from a human donor in good health. Some clones in this sample may be carry-over from other donors' samples. Sequencing was carried out using naive CXCR3+ CD8+ T cells from blood. Documented subset: CD45RO-CCR7+CD27+CD95- naive CD8+ T cells expressing CXCR3 (TNR3+). The chain has TRBV28 and TRBJ2-1; TCRdb proposes TRBD2, but this gene call is untestable without DNA. The CDR3 region is CASSTLLAGDSYNEQFF.